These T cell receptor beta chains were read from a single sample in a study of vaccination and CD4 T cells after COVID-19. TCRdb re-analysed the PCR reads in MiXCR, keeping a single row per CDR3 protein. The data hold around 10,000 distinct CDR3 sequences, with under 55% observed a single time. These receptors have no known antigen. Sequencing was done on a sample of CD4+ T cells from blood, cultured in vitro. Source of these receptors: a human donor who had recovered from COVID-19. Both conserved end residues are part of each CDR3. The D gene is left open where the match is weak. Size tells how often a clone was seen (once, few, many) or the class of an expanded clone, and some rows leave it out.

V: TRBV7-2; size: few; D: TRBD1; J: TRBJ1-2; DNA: TGTGCCAGCAGCGGTAGACAGGGGGCGAACTATGGCTACACCTTC; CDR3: CASSGRQGANYGYTF
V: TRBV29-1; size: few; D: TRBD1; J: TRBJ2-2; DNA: TGCAGCGTTGAAGTTATCAGGACAGGGGCGGGCGGGGAGCTGTTTTTT; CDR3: CSVEVIRTGAGGELFF
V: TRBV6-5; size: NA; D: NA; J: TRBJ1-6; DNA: TGTGCCAGCAGTCACTCCTATAATTCACCCCTCCACTTT; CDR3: CASSHSYNSPLHF
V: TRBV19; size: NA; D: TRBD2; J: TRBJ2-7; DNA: TGTGCCAGCCGGGGGGGATATGACGAGCAGTACTTC; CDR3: CASRGGYDEQYF
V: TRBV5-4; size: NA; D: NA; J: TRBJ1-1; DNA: TGTGCCAGCAGCTTGAGGGCGGTGAACACTGAAGCTTTCTTT; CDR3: CASSLRAVNTEAFF
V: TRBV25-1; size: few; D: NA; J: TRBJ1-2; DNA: TGTGCCAGCAGTGAGAACGGTTTAGGCTACACCTTC; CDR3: CASSENGLGYTF
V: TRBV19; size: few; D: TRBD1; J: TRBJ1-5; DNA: TGTGCCAGTACCAGGGGGCAGGGAGGTCAGCCCCAGCATTTT; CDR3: CASTRGQGGQPQHF
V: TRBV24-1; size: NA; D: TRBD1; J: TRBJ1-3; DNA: TGTGCCACCAGTGATTTGAGGCCAGGGGGACAAGATTTGTCTGGAAACACCATATATTTT; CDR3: CATSDLRPGGQDLSGNTIYF
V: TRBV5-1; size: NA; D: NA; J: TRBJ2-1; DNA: TGCGCCAGCAGCTTGGACCTAGTGGGCTCCTACAATGAGCAGTTCTTC; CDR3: CASSLDLVGSYNEQFF
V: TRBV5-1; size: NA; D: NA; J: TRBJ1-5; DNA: TGCGCCAGCAGCTTGACAGGGATGGATCAGCCCCAGCATTTT; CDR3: CASSLTGMDQPQHF
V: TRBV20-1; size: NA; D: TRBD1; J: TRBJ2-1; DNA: TGCAGTGCTAGTAGGGGGCCCACCTACAATGAGCAGTTCTTC; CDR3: CSASRGPTYNEQFF
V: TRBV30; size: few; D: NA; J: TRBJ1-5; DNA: TGTGCCTGGAGTGCGACAGGCCGGAGCAATCAGCCCCAGCATTTT; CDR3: CAWSATGRSNQPQHF
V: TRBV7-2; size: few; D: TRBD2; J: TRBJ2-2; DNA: TGTGCCAGCAGCCCAACTAGCGGGACGAACACCGGGGAGCTGTTTTTT; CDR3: CASSPTSGTNTGELFF
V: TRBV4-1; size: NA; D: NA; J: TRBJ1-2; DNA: TGCGCCAGCAGCCAATTCCAGGGTCGACAAGGCTACACCTTC; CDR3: CASSQFQGRQGYTF
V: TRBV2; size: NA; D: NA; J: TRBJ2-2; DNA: TGTGCCAGCAGAGTGGACTATATGGCCGGGGAGCTGTTTTTT; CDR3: CASRVDYMAGELFF
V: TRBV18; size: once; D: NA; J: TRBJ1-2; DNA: TGTGCCAGCTCACCACCAAACCCAGGGATCTATGGCTACACCTTC; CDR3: CASSPPNPGIYGYTF
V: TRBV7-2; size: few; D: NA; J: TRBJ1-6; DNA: TGTGCCAGCAGCTATGACACCTTCTGGGGTAATTCACCCCTCCACTTT; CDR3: CASSYDTFWGNSPLHF
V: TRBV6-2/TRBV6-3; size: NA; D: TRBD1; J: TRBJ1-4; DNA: TGTGCCAGCAGTTCTGCCGGGACAGGGGATGAAAAACTGTTTTTT; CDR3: CASSSAGTGDEKLFF